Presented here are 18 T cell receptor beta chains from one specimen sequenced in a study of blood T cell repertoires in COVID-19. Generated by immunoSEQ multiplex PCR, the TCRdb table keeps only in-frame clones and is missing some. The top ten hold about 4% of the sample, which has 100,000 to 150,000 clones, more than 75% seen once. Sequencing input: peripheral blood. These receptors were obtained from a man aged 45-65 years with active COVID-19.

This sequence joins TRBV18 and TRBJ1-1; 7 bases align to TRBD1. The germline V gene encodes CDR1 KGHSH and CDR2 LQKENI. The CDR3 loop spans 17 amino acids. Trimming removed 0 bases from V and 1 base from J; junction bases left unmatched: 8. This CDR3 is CASSPPGLGGGNTEAFF. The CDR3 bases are TGTGCCAGCTCACCACCGGGTTTAGGGGGCGGGAACACTGAAGCTTTCTTT.

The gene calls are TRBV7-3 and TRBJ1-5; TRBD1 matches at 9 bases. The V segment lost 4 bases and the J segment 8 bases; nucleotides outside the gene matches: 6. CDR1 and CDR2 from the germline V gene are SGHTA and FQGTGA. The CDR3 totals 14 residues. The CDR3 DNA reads TGTGCCAGCAGCTCCCACAGGGGGCTGGAGCCCCAGCATTTT. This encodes CASSSHRGLEPQHF. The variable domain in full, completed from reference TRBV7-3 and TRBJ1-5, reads GAGVSQTPSNKVTEKGKYVELRCDPISGHTALYWYRQSLGQGPEFLIYFQGTGAADDSGLPNDRFFAVRPEGSVSTLKIQRTERGDSAVYLCASSSHRGLEPQHFGDGTRLSIL.

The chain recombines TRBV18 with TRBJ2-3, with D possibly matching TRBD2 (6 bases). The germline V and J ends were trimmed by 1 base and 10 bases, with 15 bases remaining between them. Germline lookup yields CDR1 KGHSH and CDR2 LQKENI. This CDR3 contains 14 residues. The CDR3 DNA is TGTGCCAGCTCACCACGGGACTCCTCGAATCCGCAGTATTTT. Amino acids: CASSPRDSSNPQYF.

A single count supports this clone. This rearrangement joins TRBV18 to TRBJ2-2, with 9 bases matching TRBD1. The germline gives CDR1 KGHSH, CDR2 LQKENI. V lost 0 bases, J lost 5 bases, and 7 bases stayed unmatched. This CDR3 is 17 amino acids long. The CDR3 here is CASSPPSGTGRTGELFF. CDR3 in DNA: TGTGCCAGCTCACCACCGTCCGGGACAGGGAGGACCGGGGAGCTGTTTTTT.

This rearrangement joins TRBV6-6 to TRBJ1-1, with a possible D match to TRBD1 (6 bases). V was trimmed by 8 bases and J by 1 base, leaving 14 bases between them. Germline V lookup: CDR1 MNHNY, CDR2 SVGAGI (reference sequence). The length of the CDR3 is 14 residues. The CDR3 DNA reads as TGTGCCAGCGGCCAAGGGGGAAGGAACACTGAAGCTTTCTTT. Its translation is CASGQGGRNTEAFF.

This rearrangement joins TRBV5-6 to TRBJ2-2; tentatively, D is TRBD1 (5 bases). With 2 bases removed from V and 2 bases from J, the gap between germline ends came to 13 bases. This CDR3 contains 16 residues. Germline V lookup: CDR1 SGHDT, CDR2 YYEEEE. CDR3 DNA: TGTGCCAGCAGCTTAGGGGCAGGACGAAACACCGGGGAGCTGTTTTTT. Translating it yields CASSLGAGRNTGELFF.

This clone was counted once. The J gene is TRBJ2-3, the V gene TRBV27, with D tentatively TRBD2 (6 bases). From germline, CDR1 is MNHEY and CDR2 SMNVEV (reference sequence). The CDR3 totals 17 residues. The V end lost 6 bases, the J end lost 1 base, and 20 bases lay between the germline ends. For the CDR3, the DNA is TGTGCCAGCAGCGCGTCGACTAGTCTGGTGGGCACAGATACGCAGTATTTT. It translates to CASSASTSLVGTDTQYF.

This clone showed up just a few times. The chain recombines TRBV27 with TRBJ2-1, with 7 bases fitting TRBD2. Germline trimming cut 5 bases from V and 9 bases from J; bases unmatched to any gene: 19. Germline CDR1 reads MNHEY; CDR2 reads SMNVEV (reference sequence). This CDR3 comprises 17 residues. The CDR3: CASSPPTSSTLGIEQFF. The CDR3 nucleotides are TGTGCCAGCAGTCCCCCGACTAGCAGTACCTTGGGGATTGAGCAGTTCTTC.

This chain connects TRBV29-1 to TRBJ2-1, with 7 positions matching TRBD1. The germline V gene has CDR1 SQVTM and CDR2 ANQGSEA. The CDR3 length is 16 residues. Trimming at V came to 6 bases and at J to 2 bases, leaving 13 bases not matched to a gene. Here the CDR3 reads CSVSYSTGITYNEQFF. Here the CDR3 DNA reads TGCAGCGTGTCGTATTCGACAGGGATAACCTACAATGAGCAGTTCTTC.

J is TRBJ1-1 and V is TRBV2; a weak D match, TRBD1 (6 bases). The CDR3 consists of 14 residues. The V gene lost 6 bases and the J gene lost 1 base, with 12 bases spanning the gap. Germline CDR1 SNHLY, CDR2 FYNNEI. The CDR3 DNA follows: TGTGCCAGCAGCCGCCGGGACACGAACACTGAAGCTTTCTTT. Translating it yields CASSRRDTNTEAFF.

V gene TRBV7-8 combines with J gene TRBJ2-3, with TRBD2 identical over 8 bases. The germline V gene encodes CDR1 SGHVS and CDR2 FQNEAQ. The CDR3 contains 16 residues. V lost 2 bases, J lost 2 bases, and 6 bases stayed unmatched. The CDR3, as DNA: TGTGCCAGCAGCTTACTCCGGGGGGGATACACAGATACGCAGTATTTT. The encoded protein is CASSLLRGGYTDTQYF.

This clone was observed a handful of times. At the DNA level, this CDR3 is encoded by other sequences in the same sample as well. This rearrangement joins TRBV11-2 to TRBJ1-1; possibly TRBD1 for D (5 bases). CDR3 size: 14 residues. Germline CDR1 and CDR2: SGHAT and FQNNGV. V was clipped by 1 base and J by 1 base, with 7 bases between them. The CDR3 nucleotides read TGTGCCAGCAGCTTAGTCGGGGGGAACACTGAAGCTTTCTTT. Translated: CASSLVGGNTEAFF.

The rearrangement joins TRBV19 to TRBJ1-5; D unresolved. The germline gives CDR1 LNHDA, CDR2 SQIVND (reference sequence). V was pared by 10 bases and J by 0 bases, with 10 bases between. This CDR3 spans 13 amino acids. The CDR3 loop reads CATSEYSNQPQHF. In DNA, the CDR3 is TGTGCCACATCCGAGTATAGCAATCAGCCCCAGCATTTT.

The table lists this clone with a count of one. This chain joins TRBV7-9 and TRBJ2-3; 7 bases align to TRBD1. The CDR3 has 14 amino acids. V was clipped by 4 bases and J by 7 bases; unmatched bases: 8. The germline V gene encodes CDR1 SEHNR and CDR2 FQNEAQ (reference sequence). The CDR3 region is CASSSDRRTNTQYF. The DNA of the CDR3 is TGTGCCAGCAGCTCGGACAGGAGGACAAATACGCAGTATTTT. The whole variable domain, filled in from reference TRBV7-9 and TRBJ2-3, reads DTGVSQNPRHKITKRGQNVTFRCDPISEHNRLYWYRQTLGQGPEFLTYFQNEAQLEKSRLLSDRFSAERPKGSFSTLEIQRTEQGDSAMYLCASSSDRRTNTQYFGPGTRLTVL.

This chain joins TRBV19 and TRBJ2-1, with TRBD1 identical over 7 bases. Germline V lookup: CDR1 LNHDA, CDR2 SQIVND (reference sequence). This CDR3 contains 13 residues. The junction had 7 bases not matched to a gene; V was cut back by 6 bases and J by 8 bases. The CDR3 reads CASRATGFDEQFF. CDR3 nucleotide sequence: TGTGCCAGTAGGGCGACAGGGTTCGATGAGCAGTTCTTC.

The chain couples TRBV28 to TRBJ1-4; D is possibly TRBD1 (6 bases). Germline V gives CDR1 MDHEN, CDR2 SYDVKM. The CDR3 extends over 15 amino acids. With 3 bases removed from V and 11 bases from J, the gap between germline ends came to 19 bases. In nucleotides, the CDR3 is TGTGCCAGCAGTTTCGGACAGCCGAGAACCGAGAAACTGTTTTTT. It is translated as CASSFGQPRTEKLFF.

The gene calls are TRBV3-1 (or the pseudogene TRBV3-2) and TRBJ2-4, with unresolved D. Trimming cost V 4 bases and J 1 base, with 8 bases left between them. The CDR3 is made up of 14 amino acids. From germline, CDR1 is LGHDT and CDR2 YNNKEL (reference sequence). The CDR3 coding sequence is TGTGCCAGCAGCCCCCGAGAGGCCAAAAACATTCAGTACTTC. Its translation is CASSPREAKNIQYF.

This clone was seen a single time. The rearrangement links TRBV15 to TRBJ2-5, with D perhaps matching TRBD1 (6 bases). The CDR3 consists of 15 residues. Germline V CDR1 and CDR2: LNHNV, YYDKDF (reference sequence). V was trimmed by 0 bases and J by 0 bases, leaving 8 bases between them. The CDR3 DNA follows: TGTGCCACCAGCAGAGACAGGGGTGACCAAGAGACCCAGTACTTC. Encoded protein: CATSRDRGDQETQYF.